One TCR beta chain is described in this entry. What it binds is unknown. This sample is drawn from a study of CD4 T cell repertoires in COVID-19. About the research overall: After more than eight days of IL-2 expansion, CFSE-low cells were relabeled and restimulated with other coronavirus spikes. Whole-study results and caveats: SARS-CoV and/or HKU1 spike cultures shared between 7 and 25% of SARS-CoV-2 clonotypes.

No culture step preceded sequencing of the ex vivo isolated memory T cells. The CDR3 consists of 15 residues. Per the germline V gene, CDR1 is MNHEY and CDR2 is SVGAGI. With V trimmed by 2 bases and J by 6 bases, 7 bases remained unmatched. Clones were read by immunoSEQ multiplex PCR, and TCRdb kept only the in-frame ones, dropping some. The table records 8,400 or so clones, approximately 80% of them present only once. This sample comprised effector memory CD4+ T cells from blood, obtained before the COVID-19 pandemic. The TCR was taken from a human donor who had COVID-19. The chain combines TRBV6-5 with TRBJ1-3; 7 nucleotides align to TRBD1. The CDR3 here is CASSYDRERANTIYF. The CDR3 region has the DNA TGTGCCAGCAGTTACGACAGGGAGAGAGCAAACACCATATATTTT.